What follows are 12 T cell receptor beta chains derived from one specimen sequenced in a study of T-cell reconstitution after alpha-beta-depleted transplantation in children. The authors prepared the TCRbeta library with unique molecular identifiers. TCRdb re-analysed the PCR reads in MiXCR, keeping a single row per CDR3 protein. The data contain approximately 590,000 distinct CDR3 sequences, 8% to 11% of them singletons. The sequenced sample was PBMCs from the stem cell graft donor, obtained from the stem cell graft. The source is a human donor who donated a stem cell graft to a child with acute myeloid leukemia.

This clonotype was observed a few times. The chain uses TRBV4-2 and TRBJ2-1, with D possibly matching TRBD2 (6 bases). Germline CDR1 and CDR2: LGHNA and YNFKEQ. This CDR3 region has 16 residues. The V gene lost 0 bases and the J gene lost 3 bases, with 12 bases spanning the gap. CDR3 residues: CASSQEVSGVYNEQFF. CDR3 nucleotide sequence: TGTGCCAGCAGCCAAGAAGTTAGCGGTGTCTACAATGAGCAGTTCTTC.

With regard to this clonotype: The CDR3 carries no conserved terminal phenylalanine or tryptophan, so it likely arises from a read error. The chain recombines TRBV6-1 with TRBJ1-2; possible D gene TRBD1, 5 bases. Trimming pared 6 bases from V and 2 bases from J, leaving 16 bases between. CDR3 size: 15 residues. Germline V lookup: CDR1 MNHNS, CDR2 SASEGT. The CDR3 protein is CASSPGSLGNYGYTI. Here the CDR3 DNA reads TGTGCCAGCAGCCCAGGGTCTTTAGGGAACTATGGCTACACCATC.

The gene calls are TRBV4-3 and TRBJ2-7, with 12 bases identical to TRBD1. There are 15 residues in the CDR3. V gave up 0 bases and J gave up 9 bases; unmatched junction bases: 6. Germline V lookup: CDR1 LGHNA, CDR2 YSLEER. CDR3 amino acids: CASSQDEGTGGGQYF. CDR3 sequence (DNA): TGCGCCAGCAGCCAAGATGAAGGGACAGGGGGCGGGCAGTACTTC.

This clonotype was seen repeatedly, ten times or more. The chain employs TRBV6-5 and TRBJ2-7; D might be TRBD1 (5 bases). V was trimmed by 0 bases and J by 3 bases, leaving 9 bases between them. The CDR3 length is 14 residues. Per germline, CDR1 MNHEY and CDR2 SVGAGI. The CDR3 DNA follows: TGTGCCAGCAGTTACTCGGGGCGGATCTACGAGCAGTACTTC. This encodes CASSYSGRIYEQYF.

For this clonotype: A much larger clone differs by one base, so this may be a read error. The chain couples TRBV20-1 to TRBJ2-1; 9 positions agree with TRBD2. Germline CDR1 and CDR2: DFQATT and SNEGSKA (reference sequence). The CDR3 length is 14 residues. CDR3: CSVLAGSSYNEPFF. The CDR3 nucleotides read TGCAGTGTCCTAGCGGGATCATCATACAATGAGCCGTTCTTC.

The rearrangement links TRBV29-1 to TRBJ2-2; 13 nucleotides line up with TRBD2. CDR3 length: 15 amino acids. The junction had 8 bases not matched to a gene; V was cut back by 7 bases and J by 6 bases. Germline CDR1 SQVTM, CDR2 ANQGSEA. The CDR3, as DNA: TGCAGCGGTCGGTCGGGACTAGCGGGATCCGGGGAGCTGTTTTTT. Its protein is CSGRSGLAGSGELFF.

This chain links TRBV7-3 with TRBJ2-1, with TRBD2 matching 7 bases. J was trimmed by 0 bases and V by 4 bases; bases with no gene match: 6. The CDR3 has 16 residues. Germline CDR1 is SGHTA and CDR2 is FQGTGA. CDR3 in amino acids: CASSSKRGSSYNEQFF. CDR3 DNA sequence: TGTGCCAGCAGCTCTAAGCGGGGAAGCTCCTACAATGAGCAGTTCTTC.

J is TRBJ2-7 and V is TRBV9; D remains unclear. V lost 5 bases and J lost 0, with 12 bases in between. The germline CDR1 and CDR2 sequences are SGDLS and YYNGEE. The CDR3 covers 14 residues. The CDR3 reads CASSPFSASYEQYF. As DNA, the CDR3 is TGTGCCAGCAGTCCTTTCAGCGCCTCCTACGAGCAGTACTTC.

This chain links TRBV12-3 or TRBV12-4 with TRBJ1-5, with a tentative D call TRBD1 (6 bases). The CDR3 totals 14 residues. Trimming shortened V by 4 bases and J by 6 bases, and 13 bases separated the two germline ends. In DNA, the CDR3 is TGTGCCAGCAGTTACCAGGGGCCGGGTCAGCCCCAGCATTTT. It encodes CASSYQGPGQPQHF.

This clonotype showed up just a few times. V is TRBV12-3 or TRBV12-4 and J is TRBJ1-2; D is undetermined. The V end lost 6 bases, the J end lost 8 bases, and 16 bases lay between the germline ends. CDR3 length: 13 residues. The CDR3 bases are TGTGCCAGCAGGATCGGCCGCCGAGGGGGCTACACCTTC. Encoded protein: CASRIGRRGGYTF.

The chain couples TRBV5-1 to TRBJ2-5; 8 nucleotides align to TRBD1. From germline, CDR1 is SGHRS and CDR2 YFSETQ. V lost 3 bases and J lost 1; bases outside the gene matches: 5. The CDR3 totals 15 residues. Here the CDR3 reads CASSSGQGSQETQYF. DNA of the CDR3: TGCGCCAGCAGCTCCGGACAGGGAAGCCAAGAGACCCAGTACTTC.

This clonotype was found a few times. The chain is built from TRBV24-1 and TRBJ2-1, with D possibly matching TRBD2 (5 bases). V was clipped by 10 bases and J by 7 bases, with 10 bases between them. Germline CDR1 reads KGHDR; CDR2 reads SFDVKD. This CDR3 spans 11 amino acids. The CDR3 is CATEGLNEQFF. The CDR3 DNA reads TGTGCCACTGAGGGTTTGAATGAGCAGTTCTTC.